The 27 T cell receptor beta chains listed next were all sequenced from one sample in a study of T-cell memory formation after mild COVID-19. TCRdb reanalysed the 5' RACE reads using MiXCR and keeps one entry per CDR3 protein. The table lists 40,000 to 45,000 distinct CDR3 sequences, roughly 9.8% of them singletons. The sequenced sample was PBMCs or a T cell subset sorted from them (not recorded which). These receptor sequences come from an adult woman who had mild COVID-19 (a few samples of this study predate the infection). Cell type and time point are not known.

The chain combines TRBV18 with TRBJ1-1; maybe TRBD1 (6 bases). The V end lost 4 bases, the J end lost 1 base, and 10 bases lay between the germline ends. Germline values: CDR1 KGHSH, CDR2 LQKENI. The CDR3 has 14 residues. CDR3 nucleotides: TGTGCCAGCTCACGCAACAGGGAGAACACTGAAGCTTTCTTT. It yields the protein CASSRNRENTEAFF.

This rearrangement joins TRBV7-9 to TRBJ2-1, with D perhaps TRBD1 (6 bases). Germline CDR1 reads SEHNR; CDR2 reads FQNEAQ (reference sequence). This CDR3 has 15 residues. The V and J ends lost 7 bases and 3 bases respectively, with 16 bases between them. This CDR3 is CASTGYREGYNEQFF. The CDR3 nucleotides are TGTGCCAGCACCGGGTACAGGGAAGGCTACAATGAGCAGTTCTTC.

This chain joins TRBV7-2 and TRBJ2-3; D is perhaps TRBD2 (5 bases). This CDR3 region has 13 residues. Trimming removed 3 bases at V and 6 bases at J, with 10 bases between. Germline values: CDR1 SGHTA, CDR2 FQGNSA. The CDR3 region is CASSFLPGDTQYF. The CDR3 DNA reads TGTGCCAGCAGCTTCCTCCCGGGGGATACGCAGTATTTT.

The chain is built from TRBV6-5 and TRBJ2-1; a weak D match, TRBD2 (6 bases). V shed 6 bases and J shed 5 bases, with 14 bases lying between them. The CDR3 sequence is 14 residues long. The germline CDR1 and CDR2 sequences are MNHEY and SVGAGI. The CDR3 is CASRLGTLDNEQFF. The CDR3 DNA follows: TGTGCCAGCAGACTCGGGACTTTGGACAATGAGCAGTTCTTC.

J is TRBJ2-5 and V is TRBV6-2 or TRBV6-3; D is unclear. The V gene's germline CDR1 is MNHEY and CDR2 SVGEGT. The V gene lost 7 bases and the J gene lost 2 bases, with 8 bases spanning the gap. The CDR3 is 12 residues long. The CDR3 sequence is CASMKPQETQYF. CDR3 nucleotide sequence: TGTGCCAGCATGAAACCACAAGAGACCCAGTACTTC.

CDR3 protein: CASSRGLAETQYF. CDR3 DNA sequence: TGTGCCAGCAGCCGGGGTCTTGCAGAGACCCAGTACTTC. The J gene is TRBJ2-5, the V gene TRBV3-1; D is ambiguous. This CDR3 contains 13 residues. Germline V gene lookup returns CDR1 LGHDT and CDR2 YNNKEL (reference sequence). The V gene lost 4 bases and the J gene lost 4 bases, with 10 bases spanning the gap.

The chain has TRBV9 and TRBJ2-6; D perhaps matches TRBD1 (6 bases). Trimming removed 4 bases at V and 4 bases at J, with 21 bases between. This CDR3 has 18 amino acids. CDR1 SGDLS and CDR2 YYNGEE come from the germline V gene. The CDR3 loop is CASSQQGLSTSGANVLTF. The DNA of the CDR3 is TGTGCCAGCAGCCAACAGGGTCTCTCGACATCGGGGGCCAACGTCCTGACTTTC. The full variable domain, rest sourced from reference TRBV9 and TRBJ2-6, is DSGVTQTPKHLITATGQRVTLRCSPRSGDLSVYWYQQSLDQGLQFLIQYYNGEERAKGNILERFSAQQFPDLHSELNLSSLELGDSALYFCASSQQGLSTSGANVLTFGAGSRLTVL.

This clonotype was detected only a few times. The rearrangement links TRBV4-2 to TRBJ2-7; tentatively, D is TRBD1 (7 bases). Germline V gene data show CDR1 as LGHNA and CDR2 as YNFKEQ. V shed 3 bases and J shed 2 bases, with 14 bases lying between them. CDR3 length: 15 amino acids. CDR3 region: CASSQETGEAYEQYF. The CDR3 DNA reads TGTGCCAGCAGCCAGGAAACAGGGGAGGCCTACGAGCAGTACTTC.

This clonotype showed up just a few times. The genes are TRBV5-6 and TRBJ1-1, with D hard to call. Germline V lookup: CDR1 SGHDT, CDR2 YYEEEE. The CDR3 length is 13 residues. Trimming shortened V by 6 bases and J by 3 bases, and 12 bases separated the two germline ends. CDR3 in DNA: TGTGCCAGCATATATATGCCCCACACTGAAGCTTTCTTT. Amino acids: CASIYMPHTEAFF. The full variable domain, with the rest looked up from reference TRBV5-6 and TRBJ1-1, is DAGVTQSPTHLIKTRGQQVTLRCSPKSGHDTVSWYQQALGQGPQFIFQYYEEEERQRGNFPDRFSGHQFPNYSSELNVNALLLGDSALYLCASIYMPHTEAFFGQGTRLTVV.

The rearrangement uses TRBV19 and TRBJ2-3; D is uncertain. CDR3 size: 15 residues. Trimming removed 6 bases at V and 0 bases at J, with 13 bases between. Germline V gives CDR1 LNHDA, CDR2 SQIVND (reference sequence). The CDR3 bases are TGTGCCAGTAGCGTCCCAAGAAGAAGCACAGATACGCAGTATTTT. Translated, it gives CASSVPRRSTDTQYF.

The CDR3 spells CATSSPVITHLNNSPLHF. CDR3 DNA sequence: TGTGCCACCAGCAGCCCAGTAATTACCCACCTTAATAATTCACCCCTCCACTTT. The chain is built from TRBV15 and TRBJ1-6; no clear D. Per germline, CDR1 LNHNV and CDR2 YYDKDF (reference sequence). Trimming took 3 bases from V and 5 from J, leaving 20 bases between them. The CDR3 sequence is 18 residues long.

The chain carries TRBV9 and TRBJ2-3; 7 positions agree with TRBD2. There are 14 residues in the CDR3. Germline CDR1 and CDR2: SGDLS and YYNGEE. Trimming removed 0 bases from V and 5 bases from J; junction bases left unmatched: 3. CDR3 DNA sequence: TGTGCCAGCAGCGTAGGAGGCGGGGGAGATACGCAGTATTTT. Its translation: CASSVGGGGDTQYF.

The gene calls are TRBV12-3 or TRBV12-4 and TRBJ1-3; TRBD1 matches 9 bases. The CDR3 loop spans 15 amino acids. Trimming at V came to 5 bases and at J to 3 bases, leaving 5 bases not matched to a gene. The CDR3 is CASSTGGLGGNTIYF. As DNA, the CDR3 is TGTGCCAGCAGTACAGGGGGCTTGGGTGGAAACACCATATATTTT.

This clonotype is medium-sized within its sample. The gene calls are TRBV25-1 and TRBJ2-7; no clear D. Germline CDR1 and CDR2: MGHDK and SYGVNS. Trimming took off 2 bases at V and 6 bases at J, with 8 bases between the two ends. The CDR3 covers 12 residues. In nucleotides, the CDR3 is TGTGCCAGCAGTGAAGGTAGGGCCGAGCAGTACTTC. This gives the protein CASSEGRAEQYF.

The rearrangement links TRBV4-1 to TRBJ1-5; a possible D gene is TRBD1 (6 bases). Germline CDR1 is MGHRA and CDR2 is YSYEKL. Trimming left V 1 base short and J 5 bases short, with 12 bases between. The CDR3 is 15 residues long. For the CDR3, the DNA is TGCGCCAGCAGCCAAGCGGGGAGGGGGGATCAGCCCCAGCATTTT. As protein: CASSQAGRGDQPQHF.

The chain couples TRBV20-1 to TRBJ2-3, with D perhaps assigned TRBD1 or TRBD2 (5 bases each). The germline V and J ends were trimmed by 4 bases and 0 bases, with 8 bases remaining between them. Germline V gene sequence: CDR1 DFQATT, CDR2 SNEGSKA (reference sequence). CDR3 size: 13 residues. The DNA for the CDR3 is TGCAGTGCTATTGGGACGAGCACAGATACGCAGTATTTT. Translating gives CSAIGTSTDTQYF.

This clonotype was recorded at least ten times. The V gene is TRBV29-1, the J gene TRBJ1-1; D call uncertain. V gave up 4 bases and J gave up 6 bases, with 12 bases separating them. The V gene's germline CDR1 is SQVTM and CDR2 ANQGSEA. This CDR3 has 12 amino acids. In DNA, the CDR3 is TGCAGCGTTGCAGGACTCGGCCCTGAAGCTTTCTTT. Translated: CSVAGLGPEAFF.

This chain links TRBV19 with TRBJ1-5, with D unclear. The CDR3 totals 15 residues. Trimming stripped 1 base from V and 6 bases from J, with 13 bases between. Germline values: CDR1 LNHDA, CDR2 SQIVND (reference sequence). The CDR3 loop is CASSIVATQRQPQHF. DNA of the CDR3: TGTGCCAGTAGTATAGTGGCAACTCAGCGTCAGCCCCAGCATTTT.

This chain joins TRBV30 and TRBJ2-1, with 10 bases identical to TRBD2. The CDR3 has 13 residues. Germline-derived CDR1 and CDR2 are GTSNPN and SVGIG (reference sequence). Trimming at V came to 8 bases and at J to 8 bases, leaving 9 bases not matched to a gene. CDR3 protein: CATTALAGHEQFF. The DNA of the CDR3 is TGTGCCACTACTGCACTAGCGGGACATGAGCAGTTCTTC.

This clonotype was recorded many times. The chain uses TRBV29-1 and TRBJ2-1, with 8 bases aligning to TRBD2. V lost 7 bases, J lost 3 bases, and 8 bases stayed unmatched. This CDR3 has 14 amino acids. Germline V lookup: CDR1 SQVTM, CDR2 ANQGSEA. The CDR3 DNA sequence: TGCAGCGCCGATAGCGGGACGCTCTACAATGAGCAGTTCTTC. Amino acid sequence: CSADSGTLYNEQFF.

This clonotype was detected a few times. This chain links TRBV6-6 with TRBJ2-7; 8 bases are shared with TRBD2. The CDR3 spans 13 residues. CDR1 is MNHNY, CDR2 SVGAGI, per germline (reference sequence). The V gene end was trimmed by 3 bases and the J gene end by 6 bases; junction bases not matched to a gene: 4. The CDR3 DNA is TGTGCCAGCAGTTATAGCGGGACTAGCGAGCAGTACTTC. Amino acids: CASSYSGTSEQYF.

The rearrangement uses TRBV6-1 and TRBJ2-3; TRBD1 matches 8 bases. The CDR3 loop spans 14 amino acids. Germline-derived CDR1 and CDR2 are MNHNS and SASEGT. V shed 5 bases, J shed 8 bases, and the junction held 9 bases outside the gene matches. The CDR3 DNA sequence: TGTGCCAGCAGTTGGGGACAGGAGCCCCCTACGCAGTATTTT. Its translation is CASSWGQEPPTQYF.

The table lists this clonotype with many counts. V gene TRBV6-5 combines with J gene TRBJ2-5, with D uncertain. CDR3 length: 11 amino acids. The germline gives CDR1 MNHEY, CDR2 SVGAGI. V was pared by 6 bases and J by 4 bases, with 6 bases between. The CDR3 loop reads CASRNGETQYF. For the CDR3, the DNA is TGTGCCAGCAGGAACGGAGAGACCCAGTACTTC.

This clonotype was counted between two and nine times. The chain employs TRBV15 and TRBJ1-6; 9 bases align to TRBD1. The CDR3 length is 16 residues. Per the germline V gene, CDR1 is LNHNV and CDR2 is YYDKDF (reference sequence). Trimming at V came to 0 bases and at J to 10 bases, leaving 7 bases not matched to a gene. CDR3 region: CATSRERTGVRSPLHF. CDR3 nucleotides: TGTGCCACCAGCAGAGAGAGGACAGGGGTCCGCTCACCCCTCCACTTT. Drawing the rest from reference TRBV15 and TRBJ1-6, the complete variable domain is DAMVIQNPRYQVTQFGKPVTLSCSQTLNHNVMYWYQQKSSQAPKLLFHYYDKDFNNEADTPDNFQSRRPNTSFCFLDIRSPGLGDTAMYLCATSRERTGVRSPLHFGNGTRLTVT.

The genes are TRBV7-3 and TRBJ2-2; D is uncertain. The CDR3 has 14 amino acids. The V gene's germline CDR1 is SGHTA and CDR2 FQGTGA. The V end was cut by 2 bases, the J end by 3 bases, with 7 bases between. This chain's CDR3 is CASSLDRYTGELFF. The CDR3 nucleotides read TGTGCCAGCAGCTTAGACCGGTACACCGGGGAGCTGTTTTTT.

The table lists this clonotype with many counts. The CDR3: CASSSPGRGTDTQYF. The CDR3 bases are TGTGCCAGCAGTTCCCCAGGGAGGGGCACAGATACGCAGTATTTT. The rearrangement uses TRBV7-9 and TRBJ2-3; 7 bases match TRBD2. The length of the CDR3 is 15 residues. Germline assignment: CDR1 SEHNR and CDR2 FQNEAQ (reference sequence). The junction had 7 bases not matched to a gene; V was cut back by 6 bases and J by 1 base.

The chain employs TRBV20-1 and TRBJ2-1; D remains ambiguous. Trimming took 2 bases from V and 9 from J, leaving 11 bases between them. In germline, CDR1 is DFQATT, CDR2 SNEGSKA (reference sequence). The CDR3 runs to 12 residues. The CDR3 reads CSARLDLGEQFF. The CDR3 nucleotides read TGCAGTGCTAGACTAGACTTAGGTGAGCAGTTCTTC.